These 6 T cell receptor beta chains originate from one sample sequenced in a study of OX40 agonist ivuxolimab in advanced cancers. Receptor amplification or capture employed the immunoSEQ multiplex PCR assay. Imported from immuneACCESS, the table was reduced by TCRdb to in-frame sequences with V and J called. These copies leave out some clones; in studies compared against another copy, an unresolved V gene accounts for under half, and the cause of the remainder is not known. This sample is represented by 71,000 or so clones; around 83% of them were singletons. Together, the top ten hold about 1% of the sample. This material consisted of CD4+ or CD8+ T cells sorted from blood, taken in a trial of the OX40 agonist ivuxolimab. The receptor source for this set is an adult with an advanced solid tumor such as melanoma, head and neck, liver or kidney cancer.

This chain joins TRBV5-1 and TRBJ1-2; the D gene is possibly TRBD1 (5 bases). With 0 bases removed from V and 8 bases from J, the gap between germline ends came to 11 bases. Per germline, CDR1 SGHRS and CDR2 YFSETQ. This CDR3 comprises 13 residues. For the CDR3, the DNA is TGCGCCAGCAGCTTGGCGGGGTGGGGCGGCTACACCTTC. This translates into CASSLAGWGGYTF.

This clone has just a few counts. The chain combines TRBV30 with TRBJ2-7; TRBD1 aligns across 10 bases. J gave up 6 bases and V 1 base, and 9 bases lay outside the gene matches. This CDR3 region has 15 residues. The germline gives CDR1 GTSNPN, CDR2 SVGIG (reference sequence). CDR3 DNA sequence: TGTGCCTGGAGTGGGCCGGGACAGGGGATCTCCGAGCAGTACTTC. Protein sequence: CAWSGPGQGISEQYF.

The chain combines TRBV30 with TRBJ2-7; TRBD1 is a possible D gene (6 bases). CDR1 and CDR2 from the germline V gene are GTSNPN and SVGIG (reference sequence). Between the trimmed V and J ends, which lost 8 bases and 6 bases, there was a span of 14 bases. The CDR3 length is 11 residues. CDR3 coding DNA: TGTGCCCTTCCCCAGGGGCCCGAGCAGTACTTC. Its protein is CALPQGPEQYF.

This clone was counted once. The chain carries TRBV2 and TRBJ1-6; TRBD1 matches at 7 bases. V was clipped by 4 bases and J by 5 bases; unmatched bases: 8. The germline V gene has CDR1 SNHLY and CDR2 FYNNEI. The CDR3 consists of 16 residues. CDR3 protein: CASSGVDRADNSPLHF. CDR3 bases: TGTGCCAGCAGTGGGGTAGACAGGGCCGATAATTCACCCCTCCACTTT.

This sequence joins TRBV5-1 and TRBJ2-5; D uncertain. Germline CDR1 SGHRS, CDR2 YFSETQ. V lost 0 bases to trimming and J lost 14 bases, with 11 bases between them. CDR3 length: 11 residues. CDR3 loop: CASSLGYGIYF. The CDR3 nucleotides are TGCGCCAGCAGCTTGGGGTACGGCATTTACTTC.

The CDR3 nucleotides are TGTGCCAGCAGAGGCAGGCAGGGGGCTGAAGCTTTCTTT. Its protein is CASRGRQGAEAFF. The chain carries TRBV2 and TRBJ1-1, with 7 positions matching TRBD1. Germline lookup yields CDR1 SNHLY and CDR2 FYNNEI. Trimming cost V 6 bases and J 6 bases; bases outside gene matches: 7. The CDR3 is 13 amino acids.